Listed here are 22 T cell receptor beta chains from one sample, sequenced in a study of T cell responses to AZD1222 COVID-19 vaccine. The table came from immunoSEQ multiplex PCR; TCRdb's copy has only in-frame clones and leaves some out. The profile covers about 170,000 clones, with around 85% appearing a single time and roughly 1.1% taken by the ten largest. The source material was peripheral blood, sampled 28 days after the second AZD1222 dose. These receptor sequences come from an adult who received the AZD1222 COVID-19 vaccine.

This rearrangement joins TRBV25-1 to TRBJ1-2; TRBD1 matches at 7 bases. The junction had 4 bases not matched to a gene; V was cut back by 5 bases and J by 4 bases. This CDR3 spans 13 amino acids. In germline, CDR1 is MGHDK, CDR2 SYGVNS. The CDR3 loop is CASSITGVYGYTF. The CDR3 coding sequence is TGTGCCAGCAGTATTACAGGGGTCTATGGCTACACCTTC.

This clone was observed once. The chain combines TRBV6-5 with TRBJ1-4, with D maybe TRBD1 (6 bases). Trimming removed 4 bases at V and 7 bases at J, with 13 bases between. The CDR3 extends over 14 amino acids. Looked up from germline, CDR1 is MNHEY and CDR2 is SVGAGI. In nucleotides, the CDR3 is TGTGCCAGCAGTTGGGCAGGGGAAGGTGAAAAACTGTTTTTT. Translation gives CASSWAGEGEKLFF.

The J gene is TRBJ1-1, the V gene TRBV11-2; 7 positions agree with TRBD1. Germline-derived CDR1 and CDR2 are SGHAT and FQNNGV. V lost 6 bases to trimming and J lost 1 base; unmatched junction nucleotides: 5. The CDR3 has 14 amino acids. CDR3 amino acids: CASSPGTENTEAFF. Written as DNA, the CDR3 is TGTGCCAGCAGTCCAGGGACAGAGAACACTGAAGCTTTCTTT.

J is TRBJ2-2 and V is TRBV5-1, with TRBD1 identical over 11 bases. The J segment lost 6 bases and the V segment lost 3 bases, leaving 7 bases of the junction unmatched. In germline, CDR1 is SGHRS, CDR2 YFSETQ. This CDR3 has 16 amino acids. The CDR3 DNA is TGCGCCAGCAGCTCAGTTGGGACAGGGGGATCCGGGGAGCTGTTTTTT. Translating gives CASSSVGTGGSGELFF.

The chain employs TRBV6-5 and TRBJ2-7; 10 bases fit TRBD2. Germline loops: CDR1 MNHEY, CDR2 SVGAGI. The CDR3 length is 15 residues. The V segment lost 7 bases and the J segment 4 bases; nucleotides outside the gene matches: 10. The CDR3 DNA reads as TGTGCCAGCACCGGAGCGCCGGGACTAGCGTACGAGCAGTACTTC. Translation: CASTGAPGLAYEQYF.

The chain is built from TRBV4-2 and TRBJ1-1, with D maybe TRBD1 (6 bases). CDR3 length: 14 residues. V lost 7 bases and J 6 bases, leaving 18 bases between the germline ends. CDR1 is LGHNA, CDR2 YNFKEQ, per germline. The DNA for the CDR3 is TGTGCCAGCACCTCGGGGGCAGGGAGTTCTGAAGCTTTCTTT. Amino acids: CASTSGAGSSEAFF.

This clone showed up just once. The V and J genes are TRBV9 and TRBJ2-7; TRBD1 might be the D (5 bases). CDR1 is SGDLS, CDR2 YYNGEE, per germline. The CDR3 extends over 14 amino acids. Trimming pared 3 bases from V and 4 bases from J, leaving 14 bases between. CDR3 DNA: TGTGCCAGCAGCGCCCAAGGGGCTGTATACGAGCAGTACTTC. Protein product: CASSAQGAVYEQYF. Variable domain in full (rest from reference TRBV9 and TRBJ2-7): DSGVTQTPKHLITATGQRVTLRCSPRSGDLSVYWYQQSLDQGLQFLIQYYNGEERAKGNILERFSAQQFPDLHSELNLSSLELGDSALYFCASSAQGAVYEQYFGPGTRLTVT.

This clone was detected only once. CDR3 protein: CASSFQGMGEQYF. CDR3 DNA sequence: TGTGCCAGCAGTTTTCAGGGAATGGGGGAGCAGTACTTC. J is TRBJ2-7 and V is TRBV12-3 or TRBV12-4; TRBD1 might be the D (5 bases). The germline V and J ends were trimmed by 3 bases and 7 bases, with 13 bases remaining between them. The CDR3 has 13 residues.

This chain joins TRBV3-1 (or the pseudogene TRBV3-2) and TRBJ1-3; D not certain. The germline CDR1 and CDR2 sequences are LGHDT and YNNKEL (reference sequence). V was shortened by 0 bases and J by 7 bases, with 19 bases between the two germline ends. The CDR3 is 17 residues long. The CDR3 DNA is TGTGCCAGCAGCCAAGACCTAGGCGGTTCTAGGAGGAACACCATATATTTT. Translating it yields CASSQDLGGSRRNTIYF.

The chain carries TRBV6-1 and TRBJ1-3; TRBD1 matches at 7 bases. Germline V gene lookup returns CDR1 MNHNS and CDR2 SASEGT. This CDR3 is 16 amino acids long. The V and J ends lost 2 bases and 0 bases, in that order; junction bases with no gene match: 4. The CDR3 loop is CASSETGTVSGNTIYF. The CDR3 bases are TGTGCCAGCAGTGAAACAGGGACAGTCTCTGGAAACACCATATATTTT.

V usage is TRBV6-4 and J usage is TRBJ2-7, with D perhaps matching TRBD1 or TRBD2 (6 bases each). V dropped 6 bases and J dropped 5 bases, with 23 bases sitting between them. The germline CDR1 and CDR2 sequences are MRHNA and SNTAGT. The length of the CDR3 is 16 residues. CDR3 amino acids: CASRSKGGGTIHEQYF. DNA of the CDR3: TGTGCCAGCAGGTCGAAGGGGGGCGGTACGATACACGAGCAGTACTTC.

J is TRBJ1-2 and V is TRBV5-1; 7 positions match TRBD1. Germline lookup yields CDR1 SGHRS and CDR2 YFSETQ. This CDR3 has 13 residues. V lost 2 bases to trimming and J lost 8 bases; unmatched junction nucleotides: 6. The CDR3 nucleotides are TGCGCCAGCAGCTTCTACAGGGGTGAGGGCTACACCTTC. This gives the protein CASSFYRGEGYTF.

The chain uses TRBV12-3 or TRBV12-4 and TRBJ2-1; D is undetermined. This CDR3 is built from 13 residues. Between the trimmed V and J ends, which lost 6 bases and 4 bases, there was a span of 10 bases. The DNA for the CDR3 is TGTGCCAGCAGAAAGGAGCCTTACAATGAGCAGTTCTTC. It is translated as CASRKEPYNEQFF.

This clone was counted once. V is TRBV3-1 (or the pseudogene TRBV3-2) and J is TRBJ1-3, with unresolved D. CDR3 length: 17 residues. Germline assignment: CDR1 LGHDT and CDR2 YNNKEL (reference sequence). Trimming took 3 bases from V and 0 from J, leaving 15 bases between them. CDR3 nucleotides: TGTGCCAGCAGCCAGGGATCGGGCAGACTCTCTGGAAACACCATATATTTT. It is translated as CASSQGSGRLSGNTIYF.

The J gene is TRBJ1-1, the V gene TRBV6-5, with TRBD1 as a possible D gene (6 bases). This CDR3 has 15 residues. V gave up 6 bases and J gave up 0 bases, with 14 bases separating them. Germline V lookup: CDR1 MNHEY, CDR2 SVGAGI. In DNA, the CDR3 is TGTGCCAGCAGGGACCTTGGACAGCTGAACACTGAAGCTTTCTTT. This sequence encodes CASRDLGQLNTEAFF.

CDR3: CASSSLADLSGYTF. DNA for the CDR3: TGTGCCAGCAGCTCCCTAGCAGACCTGAGTGGCTACACCTTC. The rearrangement uses TRBV7-9 and TRBJ1-2; D is undetermined. Trimming removed 4 bases from V and 7 bases from J, with 16 bases in between. This CDR3 has 14 amino acids. Germline V gene sequence: CDR1 SEHNR, CDR2 FQNEAQ (reference sequence).

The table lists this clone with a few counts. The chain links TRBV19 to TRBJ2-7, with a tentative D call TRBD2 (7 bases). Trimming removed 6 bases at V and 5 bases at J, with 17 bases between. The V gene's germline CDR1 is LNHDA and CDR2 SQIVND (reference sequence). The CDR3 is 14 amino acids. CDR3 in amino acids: CASRNTGGSDEQYF. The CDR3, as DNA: TGTGCCAGTAGAAATACGGGGGGCAGCGACGAGCAGTACTTC.

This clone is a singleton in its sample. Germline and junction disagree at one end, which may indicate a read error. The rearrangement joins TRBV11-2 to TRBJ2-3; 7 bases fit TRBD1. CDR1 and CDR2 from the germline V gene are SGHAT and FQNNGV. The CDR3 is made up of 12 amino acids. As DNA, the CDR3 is TGTGCCAGCAGCCTTGAACAGGGGAGTCGGAATTTT. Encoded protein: CASSLEQGSRNF. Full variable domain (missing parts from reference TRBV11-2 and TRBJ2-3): EAGVAQSPRYKIIEKRQSVAFWCNPISGHATLYWYQQILGQGPKLLIQFQNNGVVDDSQLPKDRFSAERLKGVDSTLKIQPAKLEDSAVYLCASSLEQGSRNFGPGTRLTVL.

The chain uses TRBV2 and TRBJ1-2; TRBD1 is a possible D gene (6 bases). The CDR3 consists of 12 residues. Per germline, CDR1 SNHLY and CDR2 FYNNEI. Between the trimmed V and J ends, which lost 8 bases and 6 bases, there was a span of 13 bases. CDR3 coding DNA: TGTGCCAGCCTGACAGGTCGGAATGGCTACACCTTC. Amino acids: CASLTGRNGYTF.

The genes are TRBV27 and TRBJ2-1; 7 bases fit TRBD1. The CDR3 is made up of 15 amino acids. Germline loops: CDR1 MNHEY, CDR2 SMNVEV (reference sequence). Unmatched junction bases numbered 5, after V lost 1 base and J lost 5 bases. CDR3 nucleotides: TGTGCCAGCAGTTTATTCGGACAGGATGACAATGAGCAGTTCTTC. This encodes CASSLFGQDDNEQFF.

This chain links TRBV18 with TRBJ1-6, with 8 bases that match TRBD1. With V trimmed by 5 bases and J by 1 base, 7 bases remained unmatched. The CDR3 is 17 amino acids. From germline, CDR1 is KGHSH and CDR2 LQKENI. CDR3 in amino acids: CASSTTGGMSYNSPLHF. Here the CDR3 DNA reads TGTGCCAGCTCAACAACAGGGGGGATGTCCTATAATTCACCCCTCCACTTT.

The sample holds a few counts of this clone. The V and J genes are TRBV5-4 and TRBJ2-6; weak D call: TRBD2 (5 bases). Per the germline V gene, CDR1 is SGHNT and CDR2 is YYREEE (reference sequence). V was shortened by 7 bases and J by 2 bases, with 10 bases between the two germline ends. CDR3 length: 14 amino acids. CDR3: CASSREAGANVLTF. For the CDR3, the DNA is TGTGCCAGCTCACGGGAAGCTGGGGCCAACGTCCTGACTTTC.